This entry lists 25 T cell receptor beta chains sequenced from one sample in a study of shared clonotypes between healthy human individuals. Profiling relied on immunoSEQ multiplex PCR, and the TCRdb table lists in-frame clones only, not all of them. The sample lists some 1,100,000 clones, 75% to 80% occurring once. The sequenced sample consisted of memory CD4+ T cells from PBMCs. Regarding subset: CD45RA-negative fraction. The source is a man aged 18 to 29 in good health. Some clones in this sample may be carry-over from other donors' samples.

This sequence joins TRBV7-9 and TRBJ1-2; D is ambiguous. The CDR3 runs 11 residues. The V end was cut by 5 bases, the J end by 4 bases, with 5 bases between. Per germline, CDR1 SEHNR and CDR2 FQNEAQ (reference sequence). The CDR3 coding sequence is TGTGCCAGCAGCCCTCGCTATGGCTACACCTTC. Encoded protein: CASSPRYGYTF. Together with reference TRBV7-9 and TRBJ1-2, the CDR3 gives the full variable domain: DTGVSQNPRHKITKRGQNVTFRCDPISEHNRLYWYRQTLGQGPEFLTYFQNEAQLEKSRLLSDRFSAERPKGSFSTLEIQRTEQGDSAMYLCASSPRYGYTFGSGTRLTVV.

Here the CDR3 reads CASSASIGTPTQETQYF. The CDR3 nucleotides are TGTGCCAGCAGCGCCAGTATAGGGACCCCGACCCAAGAGACCCAGTACTTC. The chain has TRBV9 and TRBJ2-5; the D gene could be TRBD1 or TRBD2 (5 bases each). The CDR3 is 17 amino acids. V lost 3 bases and J 1 base, leaving 19 bases between the germline ends. The V gene's germline CDR1 is SGDLS and CDR2 YYNGEE. The whole variable domain, filled in from reference TRBV9 and TRBJ2-5, reads DSGVTQTPKHLITATGQRVTLRCSPRSGDLSVYWYQQSLDQGLQFLIQYYNGEERAKGNILERFSAQQFPDLHSELNLSSLELGDSALYFCASSASIGTPTQETQYFGPGTRLLVL.

The CDR3 sequence: CASRTGGRNEQFF. CDR3 nucleotides: TGTGCCAGCAGAACGGGAGGAAGGAATGAGCAGTTCTTC. The J gene is TRBJ2-1, the V gene TRBV7-2; 7 bases align to TRBD2. V shed 6 bases and J 7 bases; nucleotides not matched to a gene: 6. The germline gives CDR1 SGHTA, CDR2 FQGNSA. The CDR3 is 13 residues long.

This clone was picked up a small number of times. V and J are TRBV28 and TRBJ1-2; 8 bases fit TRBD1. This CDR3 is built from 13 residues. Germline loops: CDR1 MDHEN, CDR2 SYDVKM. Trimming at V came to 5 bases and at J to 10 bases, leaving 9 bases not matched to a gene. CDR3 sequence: CASSPGQALNYTF. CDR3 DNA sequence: TGTGCCAGCAGTCCGGGACAGGCCCTAAACTACACCTTC.

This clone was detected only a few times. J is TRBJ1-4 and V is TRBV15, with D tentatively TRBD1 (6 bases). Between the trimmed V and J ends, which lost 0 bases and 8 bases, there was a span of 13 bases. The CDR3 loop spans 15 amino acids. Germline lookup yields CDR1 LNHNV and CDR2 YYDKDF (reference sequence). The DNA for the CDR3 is TGTGCCACCAGCAGAGATTTAACAGGGTTCGAAAAACTGTTTTTT. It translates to CATSRDLTGFEKLFF. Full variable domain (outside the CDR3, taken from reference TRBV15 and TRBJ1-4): DAMVIQNPRYQVTQFGKPVTLSCSQTLNHNVMYWYQQKSSQAPKLLFHYYDKDFNNEADTPDNFQSRRPNTSFCFLDIRSPGLGDTAMYLCATSRDLTGFEKLFFGSGTQLSVL.

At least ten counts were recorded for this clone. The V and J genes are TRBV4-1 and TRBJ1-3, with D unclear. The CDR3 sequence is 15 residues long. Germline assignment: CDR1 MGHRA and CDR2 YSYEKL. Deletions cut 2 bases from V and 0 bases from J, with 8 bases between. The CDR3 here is CASSQSPSSGNTIYF. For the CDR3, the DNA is TGCGCCAGCAGCCAAAGCCCGAGCTCTGGAAACACCATATATTTT.

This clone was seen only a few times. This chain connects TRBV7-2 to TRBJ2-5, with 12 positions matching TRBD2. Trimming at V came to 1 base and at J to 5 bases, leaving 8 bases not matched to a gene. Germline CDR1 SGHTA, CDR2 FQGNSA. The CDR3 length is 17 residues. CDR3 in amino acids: CASSLVASGRAWETQYF. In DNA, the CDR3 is TGTGCCAGCAGCTTAGTAGCTAGCGGGAGGGCTTGGGAGACCCAGTACTTC.

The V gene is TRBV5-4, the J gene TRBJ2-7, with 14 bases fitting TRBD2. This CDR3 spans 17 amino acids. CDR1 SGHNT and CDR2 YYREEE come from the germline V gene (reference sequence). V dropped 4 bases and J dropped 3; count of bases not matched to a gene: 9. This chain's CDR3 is CASSPGTSGSSGYEQYF. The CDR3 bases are TGTGCCAGCAGCCCCGGGACTAGCGGGAGCTCTGGCTACGAGCAGTACTTC.

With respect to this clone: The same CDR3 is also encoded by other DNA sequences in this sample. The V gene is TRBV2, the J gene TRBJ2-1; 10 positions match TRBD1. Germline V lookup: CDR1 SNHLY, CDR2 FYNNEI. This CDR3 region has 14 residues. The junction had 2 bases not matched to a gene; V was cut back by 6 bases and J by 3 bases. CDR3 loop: CASSGQGGYNEQFF. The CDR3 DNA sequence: TGTGCCAGCAGCGGACAGGGGGGCTACAATGAGCAGTTCTTC.

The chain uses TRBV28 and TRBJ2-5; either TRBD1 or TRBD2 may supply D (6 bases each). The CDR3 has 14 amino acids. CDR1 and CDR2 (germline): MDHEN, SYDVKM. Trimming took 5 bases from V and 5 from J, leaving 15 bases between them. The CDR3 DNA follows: TGTGCCAGCAGTGGGCGAGGGGGGCGGGAGACCCAGTACTTC. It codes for CASSGRGGRETQYF. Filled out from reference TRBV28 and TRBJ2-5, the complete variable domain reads DVKVTQSSRYLVKRTGEKVFLECVQDMDHENMFWYRQDPGLGLRLIYFSYDVKMKEKGDIPEGYSVSREKKERFSLILESASTNQTSMYLCASSGRGGRETQYFGPGTRLLVL.

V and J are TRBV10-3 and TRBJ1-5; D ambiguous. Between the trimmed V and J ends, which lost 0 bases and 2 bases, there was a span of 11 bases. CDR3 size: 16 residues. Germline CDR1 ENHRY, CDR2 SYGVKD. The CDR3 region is CAISESMPGGNQPQHF. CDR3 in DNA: TGTGCCATCAGTGAGTCGATGCCAGGCGGCAATCAGCCCCAGCATTTT.

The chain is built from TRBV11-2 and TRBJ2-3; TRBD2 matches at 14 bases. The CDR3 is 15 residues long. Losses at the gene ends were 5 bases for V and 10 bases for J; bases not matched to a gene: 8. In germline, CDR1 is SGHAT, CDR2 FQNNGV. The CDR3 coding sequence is TGTGCCAGCAGCCAGGGACTAGCGGGAGAAAGTTCGCAGTATTTT. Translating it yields CASSQGLAGESSQYF.

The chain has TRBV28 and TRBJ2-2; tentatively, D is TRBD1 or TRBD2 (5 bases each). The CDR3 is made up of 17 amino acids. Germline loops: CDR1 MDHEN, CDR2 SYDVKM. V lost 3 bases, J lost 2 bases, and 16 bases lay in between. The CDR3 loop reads CASSFRIGTANTGELFF. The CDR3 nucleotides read TGTGCCAGCAGTTTTAGGATCGGGACGGCTAACACCGGGGAGCTGTTTTTT.

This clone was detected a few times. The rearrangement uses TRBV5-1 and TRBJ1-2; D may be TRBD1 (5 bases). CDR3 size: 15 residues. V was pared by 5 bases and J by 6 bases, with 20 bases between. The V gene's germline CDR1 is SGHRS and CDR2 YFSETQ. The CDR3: CASRPQAGIKDGYTF. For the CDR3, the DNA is TGCGCCAGCAGGCCCCAGGCAGGGATTAAGGATGGCTACACCTTC.

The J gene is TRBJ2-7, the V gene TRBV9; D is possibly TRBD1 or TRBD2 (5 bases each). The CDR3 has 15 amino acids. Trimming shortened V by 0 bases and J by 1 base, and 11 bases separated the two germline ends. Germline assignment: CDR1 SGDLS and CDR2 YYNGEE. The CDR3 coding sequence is TGTGCCAGCAGCGTAGGGGACCCCCTGTCCTACGAGCAGTACTTC. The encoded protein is CASSVGDPLSYEQYF.

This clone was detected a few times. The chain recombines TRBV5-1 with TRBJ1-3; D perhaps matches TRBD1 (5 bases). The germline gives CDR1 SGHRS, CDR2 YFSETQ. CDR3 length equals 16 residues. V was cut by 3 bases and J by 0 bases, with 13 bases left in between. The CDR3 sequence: CASSSLTGSSGNTIYF. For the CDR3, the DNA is TGCGCCAGCAGCTCACTCACAGGAAGCTCTGGAAACACCATATATTTT.

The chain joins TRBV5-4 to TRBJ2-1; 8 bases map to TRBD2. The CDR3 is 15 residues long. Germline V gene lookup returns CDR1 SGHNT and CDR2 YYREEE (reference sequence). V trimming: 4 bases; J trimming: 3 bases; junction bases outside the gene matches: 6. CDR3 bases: TGTGCCAGCAGCCGGAGGGCGGGAGGCTACAATGAGCAGTTCTTC. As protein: CASSRRAGGYNEQFF.

The CDR3 bases are TGTGCCAGCAGCCGAACAGGGGGACGGAACAATGAGCAGTTCTTC. Residues: CASSRTGGRNNEQFF. The chain recombines TRBV7-3 with TRBJ2-1; 8 bases are shared with TRBD1. Germline V gene data show CDR1 as SGHTA and CDR2 as FQGTGA. V shed 5 bases, J shed 5 bases, and the junction held 8 bases outside the gene matches. This CDR3 has 15 amino acids.

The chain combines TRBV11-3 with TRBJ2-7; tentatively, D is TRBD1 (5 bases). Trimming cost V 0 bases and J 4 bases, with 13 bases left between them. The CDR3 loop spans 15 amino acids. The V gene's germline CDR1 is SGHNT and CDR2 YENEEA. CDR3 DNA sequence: TGTGCCAGCAGCTTAGATTCAGGGTCGGGTTACGAGCAGTACTTC. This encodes CASSLDSGSGYEQYF.

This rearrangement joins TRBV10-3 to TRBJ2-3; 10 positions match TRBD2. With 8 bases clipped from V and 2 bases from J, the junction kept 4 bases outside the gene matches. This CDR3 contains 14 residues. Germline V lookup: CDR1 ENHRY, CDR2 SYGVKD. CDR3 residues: CAISAGGPTDTQYF. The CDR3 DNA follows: TGTGCCATCTCAGCGGGAGGGCCCACAGATACGCAGTATTTT.

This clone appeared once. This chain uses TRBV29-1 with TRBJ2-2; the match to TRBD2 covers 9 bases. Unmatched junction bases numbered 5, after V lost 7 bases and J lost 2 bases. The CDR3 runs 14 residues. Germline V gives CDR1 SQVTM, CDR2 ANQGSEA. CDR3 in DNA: TGCAGCGCAAAGCGGGAGGCAAACACCGGGGAGCTGTTTTTT. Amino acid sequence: CSAKREANTGELFF.

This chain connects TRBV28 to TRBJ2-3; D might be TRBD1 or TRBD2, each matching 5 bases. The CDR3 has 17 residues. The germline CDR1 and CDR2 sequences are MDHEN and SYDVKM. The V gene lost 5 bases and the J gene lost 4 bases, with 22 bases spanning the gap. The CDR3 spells CASSSLFSRMGADTQYF. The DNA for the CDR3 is TGTGCCAGCAGTAGCCTCTTTTCGAGGATGGGGGCAGATACGCAGTATTTT.

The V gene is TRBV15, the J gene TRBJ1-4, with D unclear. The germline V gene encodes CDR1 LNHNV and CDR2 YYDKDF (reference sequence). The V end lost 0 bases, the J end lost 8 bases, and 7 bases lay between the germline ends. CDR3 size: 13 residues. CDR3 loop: CATSRDLVEKLFF. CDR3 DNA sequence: TGTGCCACCAGCAGAGATTTGGTCGAAAAACTGTTTTTT.

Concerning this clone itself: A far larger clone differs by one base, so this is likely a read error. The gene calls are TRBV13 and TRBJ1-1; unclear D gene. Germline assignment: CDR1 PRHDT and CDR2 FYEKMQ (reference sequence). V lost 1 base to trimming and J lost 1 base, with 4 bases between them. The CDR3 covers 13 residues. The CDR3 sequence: CASSLAGNTEAFF. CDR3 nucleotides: TGTGCCAGCAGCTTAGCAGGGAACACTGAAGCTTTCTTT.

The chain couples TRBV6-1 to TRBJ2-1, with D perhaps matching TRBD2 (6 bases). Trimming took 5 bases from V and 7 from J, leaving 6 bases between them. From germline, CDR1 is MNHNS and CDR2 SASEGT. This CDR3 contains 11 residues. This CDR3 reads CASSRGNEQFF. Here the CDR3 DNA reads TGTGCCAGCAGTCGGGGGAATGAGCAGTTCTTC.